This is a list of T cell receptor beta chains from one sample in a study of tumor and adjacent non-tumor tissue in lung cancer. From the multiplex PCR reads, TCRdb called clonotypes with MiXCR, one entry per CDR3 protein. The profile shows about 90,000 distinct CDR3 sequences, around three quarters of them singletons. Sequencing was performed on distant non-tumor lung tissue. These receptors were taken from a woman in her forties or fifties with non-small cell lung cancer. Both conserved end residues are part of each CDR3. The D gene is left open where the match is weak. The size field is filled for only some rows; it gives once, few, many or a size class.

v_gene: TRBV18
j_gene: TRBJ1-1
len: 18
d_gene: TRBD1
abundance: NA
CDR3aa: CASSPYDPGQGPNTEAFF
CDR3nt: TGTGCCAGCTCACCTTATGACCCGGGACAGGGGCCGAACACTGAAGCTTTCTTT

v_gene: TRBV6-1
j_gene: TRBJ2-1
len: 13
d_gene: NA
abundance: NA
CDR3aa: CASTLPCANEQFF
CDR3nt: TGTGCCAGCACCCTCCCGTGTGCAAATGAGCAGTTCTTC

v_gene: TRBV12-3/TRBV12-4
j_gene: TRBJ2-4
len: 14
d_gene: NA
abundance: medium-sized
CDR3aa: CASRPPGLRNIQYF
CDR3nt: TGTGCCAGCAGGCCCCCAGGGTTGAGAAACATTCAGTACTTC

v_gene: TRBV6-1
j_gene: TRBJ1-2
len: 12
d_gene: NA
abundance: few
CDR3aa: CVSVADLYGYTF
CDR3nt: TGTGTCAGCGTGGCAGACCTCTATGGCTACACATTC

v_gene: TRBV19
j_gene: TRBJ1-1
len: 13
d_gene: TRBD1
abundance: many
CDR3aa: CASSRTGATEAFF
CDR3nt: TGTGCCAGTAGTCGGACAGGAGCCACTGAAGCTTTCTTT

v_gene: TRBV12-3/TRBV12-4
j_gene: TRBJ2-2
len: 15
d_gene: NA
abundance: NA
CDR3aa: CVSTRHLSVTGELLF
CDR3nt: TGCGTCAGCACACGTCATTTGTCCGTCACCGGGGAGCTGTTATTT

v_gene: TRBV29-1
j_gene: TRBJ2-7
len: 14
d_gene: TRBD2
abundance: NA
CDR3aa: CIFICGRAIHEQYF
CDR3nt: TGCATCTTCATCTGCGGGAGGGCAATCCACGAGCAATACTTC

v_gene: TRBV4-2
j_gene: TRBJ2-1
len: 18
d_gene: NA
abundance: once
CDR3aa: CASSRQTSSVSSCNEQFF
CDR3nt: TGTGCCAGCAGCCGTCAGACTTCTAGCGTGAGCTCCTGCAATGAGCAGTTCTTC

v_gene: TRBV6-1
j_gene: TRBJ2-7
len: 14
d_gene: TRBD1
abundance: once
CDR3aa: CVSSEGQGEYEQYF
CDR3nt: TGTGTCAGCAGTGAGGGACAGGGTGAATACGAGCAGTACTTC

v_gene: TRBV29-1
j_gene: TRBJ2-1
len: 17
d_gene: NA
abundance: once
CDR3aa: CNVEDLEGWWVGIEQFF
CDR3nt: TGCAACGTCGAAGATCTGGAGGGATGGTGGGTGGGCATTGAGCAGTTCTTC

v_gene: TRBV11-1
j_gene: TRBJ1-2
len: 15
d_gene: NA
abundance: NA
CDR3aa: CATSLYTGGDHGYTF
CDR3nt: TGTGCCACCAGCCTTTACACTGGGGGCGACCATGGCTACACCTTC

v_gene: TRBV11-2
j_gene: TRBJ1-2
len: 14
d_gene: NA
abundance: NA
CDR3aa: CASNSTTGAYGYTF
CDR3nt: TGTGCCAGCAACTCAACGACGGGAGCATATGGCTACACCTTC

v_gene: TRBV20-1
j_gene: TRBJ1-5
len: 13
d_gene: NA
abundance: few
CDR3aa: CSAGRGYNQPQHF
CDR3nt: TGCAGTGCTGGAAGGGGTTACAATCAGCCCCAGCATTTT

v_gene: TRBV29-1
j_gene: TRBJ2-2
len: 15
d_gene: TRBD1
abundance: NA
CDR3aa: CNVRDRDRDTAELFF
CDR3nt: TGCAACGTTAGGGACCGGGACAGAGACACCGCGGAGCTGTTTTTT

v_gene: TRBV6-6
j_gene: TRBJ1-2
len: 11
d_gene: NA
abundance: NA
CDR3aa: CASSSGRSYTF
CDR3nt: TGTGCCAGCAGTTCTGGACGGAGTTACACCTTC

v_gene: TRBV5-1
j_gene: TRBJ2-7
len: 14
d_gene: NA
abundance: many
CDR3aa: CASSLAWEDYEQYF
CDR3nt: TGCGCCAGCAGCTTGGCCTGGGAAGACTACGAGCAGTACTTC

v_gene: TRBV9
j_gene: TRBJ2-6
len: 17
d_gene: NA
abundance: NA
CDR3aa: CASSVSPQVSGANVLTF
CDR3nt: TGTGCCAGCAGCGTCTCACCCCAGGTGTCTGGGGCCAACGTCCTGACTTTC

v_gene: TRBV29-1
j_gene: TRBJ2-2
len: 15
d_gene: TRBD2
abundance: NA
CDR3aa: CNITPPGGNTGELFF
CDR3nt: TGCAACATTACCCCGCCGGGAGGGAATACCGGGGAGCTGTTTTTT

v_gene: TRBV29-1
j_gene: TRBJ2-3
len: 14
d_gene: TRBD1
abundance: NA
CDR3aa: CRAILTGPADTQYF
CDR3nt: TGCAGAGCCATACTGACAGGGCCCGCAGATACGCAGTATTTT

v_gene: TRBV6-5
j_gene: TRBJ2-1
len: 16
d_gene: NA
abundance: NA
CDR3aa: CASSPRAEGGYNEQFF
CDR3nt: TGTGCCAGCAGCCCACGAGCCGAGGGAGGCTACAATGAGCAGTTCTTC

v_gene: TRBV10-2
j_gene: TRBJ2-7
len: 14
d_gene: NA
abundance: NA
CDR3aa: CANNISGEAYEQYF
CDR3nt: TGCGCCAACAATATATCGGGAGAGGCCTACGAGCAGTACTTC

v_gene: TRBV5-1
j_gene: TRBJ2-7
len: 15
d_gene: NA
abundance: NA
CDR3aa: CASSLASGLTYEQNF
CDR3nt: TGCGCCAGCAGCCTGGCTAGTGGACTTACCTACGAGCAGAACTTC

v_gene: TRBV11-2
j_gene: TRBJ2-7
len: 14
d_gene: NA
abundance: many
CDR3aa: CASRLLPTSEEQYF
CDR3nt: TGTGCCAGCAGACTACTCCCGACATCGGAAGAGCAGTACTTC

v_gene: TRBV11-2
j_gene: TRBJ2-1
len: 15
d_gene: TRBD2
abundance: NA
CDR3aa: CANSLEASGRAGQFF
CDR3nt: TGTGCCAACAGCTTAGAAGCTAGCGGGAGGGCTGGTCAGTTCTTC

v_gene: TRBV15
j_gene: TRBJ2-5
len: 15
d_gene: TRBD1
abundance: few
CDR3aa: CATRGQASAQETQYF
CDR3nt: TGTGCCACCCGTGGACAGGCGTCAGCCCAAGAGACCCAGTACTTC

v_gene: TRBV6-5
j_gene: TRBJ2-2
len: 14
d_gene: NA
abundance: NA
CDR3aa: CASRIGIQAGELFF
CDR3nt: TGTGCCAGCAGAATAGGGATCCAGGCCGGGGAGCTGTTTTTT